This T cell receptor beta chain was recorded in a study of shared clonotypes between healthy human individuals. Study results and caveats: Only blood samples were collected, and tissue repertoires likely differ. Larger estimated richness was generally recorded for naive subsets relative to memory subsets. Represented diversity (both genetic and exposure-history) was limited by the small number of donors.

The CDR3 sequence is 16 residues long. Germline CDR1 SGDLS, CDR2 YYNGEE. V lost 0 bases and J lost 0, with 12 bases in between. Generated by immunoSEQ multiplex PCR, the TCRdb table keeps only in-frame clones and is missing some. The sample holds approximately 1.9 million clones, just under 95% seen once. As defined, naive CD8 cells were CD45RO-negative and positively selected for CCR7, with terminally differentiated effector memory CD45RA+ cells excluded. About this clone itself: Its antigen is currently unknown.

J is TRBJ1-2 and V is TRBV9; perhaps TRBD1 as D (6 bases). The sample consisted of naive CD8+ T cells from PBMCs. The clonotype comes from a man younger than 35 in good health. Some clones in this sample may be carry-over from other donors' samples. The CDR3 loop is CASSVGQDGSNYGYTF. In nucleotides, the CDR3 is TGTGCCAGCAGCGTAGGACAGGATGGGTCTAACTATGGCTACACCTTC.